This note documents a single T cell receptor beta chain sequence. This sample stems from a study of blood T cell repertoires in COVID-19. Across the whole study: COVID-19 samples collected from the United States, Italy and Spain covered acute and convalescent phases.

TCRdb's copy holds only in-frame clones and misses some; the assay was immunoSEQ multiplex PCR. Of under 300,000 clones in the sample, approximately 90% are singletons; the top ten hold more than 5%. Clinical history as reported by participants underpinned cohort assignment. Germline-derived CDR1 and CDR2 are SQVTM and ANQGSEA. The CDR3 spans 12 residues. V shed 4 bases and J 3 bases; nucleotides not matched to a gene: 3. This chain joins TRBV29-1 and TRBJ2-7; 7 nucleotides match TRBD1. The sequence was collected from a woman aged 25 to 39 with acute COVID-19. Sequencing was performed on PBMCs or T cells enriched from blood (not recorded which). In DNA, the CDR3 is TGCAGCGTTGTCAGGGACAGCTACGAGCAGTACTTC. As protein: CSVVRDSYEQYF.